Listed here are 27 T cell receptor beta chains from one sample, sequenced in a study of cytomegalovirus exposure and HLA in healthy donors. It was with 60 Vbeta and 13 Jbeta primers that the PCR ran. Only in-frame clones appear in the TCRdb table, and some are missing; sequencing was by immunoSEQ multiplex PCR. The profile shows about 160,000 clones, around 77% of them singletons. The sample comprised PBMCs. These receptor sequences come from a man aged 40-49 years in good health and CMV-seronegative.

The DNA of the CDR3 is TGCGCCAGCAGCTTGGACTACCATTCCTACGAGCAGTACTTC. This sequence encodes CASSLDYHSYEQYF. This chain uses TRBV5-1 with TRBJ2-5, with D hard to call. The last part of the DNA fits TRBJ2-7 better; the J call may be wrong. The CDR3 extends over 14 amino acids. Germline V lookup: CDR1 SGHRS, CDR2 YFSETQ.

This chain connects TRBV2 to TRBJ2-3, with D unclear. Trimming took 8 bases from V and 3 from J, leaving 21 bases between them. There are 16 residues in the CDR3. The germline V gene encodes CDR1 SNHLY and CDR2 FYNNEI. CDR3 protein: CASPPQRSLKTDTQYF. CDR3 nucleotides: TGTGCCAGCCCCCCTCAGAGGTCCCTAAAGACAGATACGCAGTATTTT.

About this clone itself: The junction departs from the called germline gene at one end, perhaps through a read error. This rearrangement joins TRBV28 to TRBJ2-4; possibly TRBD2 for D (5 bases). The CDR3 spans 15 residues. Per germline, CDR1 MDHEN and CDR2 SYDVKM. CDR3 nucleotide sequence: TGTGGCTGGGTGGGGAGCGGCCTAGCCAAAAACAGTCAGTACTTC. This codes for CGWVGSGLAKNSQYF.

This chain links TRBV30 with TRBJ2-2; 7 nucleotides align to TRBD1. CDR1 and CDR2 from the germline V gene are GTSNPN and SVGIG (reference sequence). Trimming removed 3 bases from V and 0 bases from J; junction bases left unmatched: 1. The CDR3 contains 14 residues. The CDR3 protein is CAWRGTANTGELFF. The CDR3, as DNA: TGTGCCTGGAGAGGGACAGCGAACACCGGGGAGCTGTTTTTT. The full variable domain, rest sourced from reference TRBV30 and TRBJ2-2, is SQTIHQWPATLVQPVGSPLSLECTVEGTSNPNLYWYRQAAGRGLQLLFYSVGIGQISSEVPQNLSASRPQDRQFILSSKKLLLSDSGFYLCAWRGTANTGELFFGEGSRLTVL.

The chain's CDR3 is CARSQKDKGALETQYF. The CDR3 DNA reads as TGTGCCAGAAGCCAAAAGGACAAGGGCGCACTGGAGACCCAGTACTTC. The V gene is TRBV5-3, the J gene TRBJ2-5, with D maybe TRBD1 (5 bases). TRBV5-3 is annotated as an ORF whose role is uncertain. CDR3 length equals 16 residues. Trimming left V 4 bases short and J 5 bases short, with 21 bases between.

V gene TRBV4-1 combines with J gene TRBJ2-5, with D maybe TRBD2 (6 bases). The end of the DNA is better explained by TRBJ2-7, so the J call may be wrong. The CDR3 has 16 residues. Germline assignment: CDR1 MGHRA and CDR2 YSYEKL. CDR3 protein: CASSPFELAPHYEQYF. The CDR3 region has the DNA TGCGCCAGCAGCCCCTTCGAGCTAGCGCCTCACTACGAGCAGTACTTC.

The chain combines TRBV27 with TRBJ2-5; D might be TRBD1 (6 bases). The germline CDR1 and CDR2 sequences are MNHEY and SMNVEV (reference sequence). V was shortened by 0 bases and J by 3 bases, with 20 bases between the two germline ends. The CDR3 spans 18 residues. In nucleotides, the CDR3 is TGTGCCAGCAGTTTATCGTTGAGGGGGACAAGGGACAAAGAGACCCAGTACTTC. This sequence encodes CASSLSLRGTRDKETQYF.

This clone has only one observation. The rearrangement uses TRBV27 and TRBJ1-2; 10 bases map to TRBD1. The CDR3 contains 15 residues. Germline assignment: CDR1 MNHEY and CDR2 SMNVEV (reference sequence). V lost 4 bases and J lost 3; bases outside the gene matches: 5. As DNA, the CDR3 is TGTGCCAGCAGTTCGGGACAGGGGATTTACTATGGCTACACCTTC. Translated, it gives CASSSGQGIYYGYTF.

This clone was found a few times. The CDR3 loop reads CASSPPQGNTGELFF. The CDR3 DNA follows: TGTGCCAGCAGCCCACCTCAGGGAAACACCGGGGAGCTGTTTTTT. This chain connects TRBV28 to TRBJ2-2, with D possibly being TRBD1 (5 bases). Germline V gene sequence: CDR1 MDHEN, CDR2 SYDVKM. This CDR3 region has 15 residues. Trimming shortened V by 6 bases and J by 2 bases, and 13 bases separated the two germline ends.

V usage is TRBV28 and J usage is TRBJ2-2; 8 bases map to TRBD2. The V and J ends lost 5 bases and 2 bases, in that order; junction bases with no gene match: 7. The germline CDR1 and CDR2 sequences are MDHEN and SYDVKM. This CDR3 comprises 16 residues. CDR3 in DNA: TGTGCCAGCAGTCCACATAGCGGGACCAACACCGGGGAGCTGTTTTTT. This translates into CASSPHSGTNTGELFF.

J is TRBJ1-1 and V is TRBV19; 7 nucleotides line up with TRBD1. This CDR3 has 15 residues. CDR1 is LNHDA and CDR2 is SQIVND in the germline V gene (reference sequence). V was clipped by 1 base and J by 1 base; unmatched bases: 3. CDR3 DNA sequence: TGTGCCAGTAGTATAGGGGGACAGAGGAACACTGAAGCTTTCTTT. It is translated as CASSIGGQRNTEAFF.

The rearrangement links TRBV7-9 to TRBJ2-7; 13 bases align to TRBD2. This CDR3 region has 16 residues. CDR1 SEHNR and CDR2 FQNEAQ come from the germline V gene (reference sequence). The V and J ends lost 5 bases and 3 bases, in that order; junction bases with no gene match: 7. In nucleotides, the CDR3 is TGTGCCAGCAGCCCGGGACTAGCGGGAAAGGGCTACGAGCAGTACGTC. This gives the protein CASSPGLAGKGYEQYV.

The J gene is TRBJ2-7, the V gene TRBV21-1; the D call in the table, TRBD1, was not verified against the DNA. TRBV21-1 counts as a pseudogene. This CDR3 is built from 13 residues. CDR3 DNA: TGTGCCAGCAGCATGTGGGGGCGTACAGAGCAGTACGTC. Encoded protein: CASSMWGRTEQYV.

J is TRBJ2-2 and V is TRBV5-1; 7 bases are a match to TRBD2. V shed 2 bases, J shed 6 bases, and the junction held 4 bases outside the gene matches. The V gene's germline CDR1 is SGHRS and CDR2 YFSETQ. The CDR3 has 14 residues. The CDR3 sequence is CASSLGGSPGELFF. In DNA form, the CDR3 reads TGCGCCAGCAGCTTAGGCGGGAGCCCCGGGGAGCTGTTTTTT.

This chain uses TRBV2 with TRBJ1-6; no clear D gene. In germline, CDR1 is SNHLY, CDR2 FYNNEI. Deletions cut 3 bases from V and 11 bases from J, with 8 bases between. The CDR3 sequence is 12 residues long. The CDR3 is CASSDIGTPLHF. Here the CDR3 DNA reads TGTGCCAGCAGTGATATCGGGACACCCCTCCACTTT.

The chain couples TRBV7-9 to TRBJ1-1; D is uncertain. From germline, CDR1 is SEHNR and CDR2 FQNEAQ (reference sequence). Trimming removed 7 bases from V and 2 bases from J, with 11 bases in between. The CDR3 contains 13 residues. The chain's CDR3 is CASIYPLNTEAFF. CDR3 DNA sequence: TGTGCCAGCATCTACCCTTTAAACACTGAAGCTTTCTTT.

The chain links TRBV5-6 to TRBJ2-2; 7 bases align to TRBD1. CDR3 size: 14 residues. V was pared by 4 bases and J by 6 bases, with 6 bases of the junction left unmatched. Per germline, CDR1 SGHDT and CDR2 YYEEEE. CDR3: CASSSRQGPGELFF. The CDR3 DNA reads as TGTGCCAGCAGCAGCAGACAGGGCCCCGGGGAGCTGTTTTTT.

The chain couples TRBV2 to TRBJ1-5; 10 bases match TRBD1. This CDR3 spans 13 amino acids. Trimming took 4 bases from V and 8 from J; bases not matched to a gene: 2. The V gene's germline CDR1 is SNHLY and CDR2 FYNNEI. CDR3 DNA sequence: TGTGCCAGCAGTGGGACAGGGGGGGAGCCCCAGCATTTT. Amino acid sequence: CASSGTGGEPQHF.

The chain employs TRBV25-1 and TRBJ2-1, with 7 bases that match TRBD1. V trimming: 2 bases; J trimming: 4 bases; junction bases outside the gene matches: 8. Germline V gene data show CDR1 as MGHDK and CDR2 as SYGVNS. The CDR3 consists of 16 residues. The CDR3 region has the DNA TGTGCCAGCAGTGAAGCCTCAGGGGGTTCGTACAATGAGCAGTTCTTC. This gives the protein CASSEASGGSYNEQFF.

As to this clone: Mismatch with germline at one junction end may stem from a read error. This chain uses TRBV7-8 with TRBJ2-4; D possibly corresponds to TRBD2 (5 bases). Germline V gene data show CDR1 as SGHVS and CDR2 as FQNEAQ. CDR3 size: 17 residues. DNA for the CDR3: TGTGCCAGCAGCTTCAGCCCGGCTAGCCCGGCCAAAAACAGTCAGTACTTC. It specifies CASSFSPASPAKNSQYF. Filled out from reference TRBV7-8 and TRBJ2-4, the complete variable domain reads GAGVSQSPRYKVAKRGQDVALRCDPISGHVSLFWYQQALGQGPEFLTYFQNEAQLDKSGLPSDRFFAERPEGSVSTLKIQRTQQEDSAVYLCASSFSPASPAKNSQYFGAGTRLSVL.

CDR3 nucleotides: TGTGCCAGCACCGCACTAGACCGGGACAGAGATAATTCACCCCTCCACTTT. Residues: CASTALDRDRDNSPLHF. V is TRBV2 and J is TRBJ1-6; 7 nucleotides agree with TRBD1. V lost 7 bases and J lost 5; bases outside the gene matches: 14. Germline CDR1 SNHLY, CDR2 FYNNEI. The CDR3 is 17 residues long.

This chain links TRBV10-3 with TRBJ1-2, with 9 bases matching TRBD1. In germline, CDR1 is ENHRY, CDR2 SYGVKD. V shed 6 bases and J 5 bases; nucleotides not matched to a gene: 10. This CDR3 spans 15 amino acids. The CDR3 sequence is CAIRPPGQGEYGYTF. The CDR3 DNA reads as TGTGCCATCAGACCACCGGGACAGGGAGAATATGGCTACACCTTC.

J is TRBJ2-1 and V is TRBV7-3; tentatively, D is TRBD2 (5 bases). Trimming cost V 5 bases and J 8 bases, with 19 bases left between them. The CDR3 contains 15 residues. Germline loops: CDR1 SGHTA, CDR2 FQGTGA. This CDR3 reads CASSGTSALSHEQFF. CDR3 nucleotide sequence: TGTGCCAGCAGCGGAACTAGTGCTCTGTCGCATGAGCAGTTCTTC.

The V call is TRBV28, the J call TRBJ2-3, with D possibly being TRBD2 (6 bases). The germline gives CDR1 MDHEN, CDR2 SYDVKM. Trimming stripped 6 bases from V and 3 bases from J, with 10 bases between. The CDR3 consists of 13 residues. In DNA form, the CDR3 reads TGTGCCAGCAGGGGGACTGCTACAGATACGCAGTATTTT. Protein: CASRGTATDTQYF. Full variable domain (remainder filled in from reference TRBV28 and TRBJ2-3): DVKVTQSSRYLVKRTGEKVFLECVQDMDHENMFWYRQDPGLGLRLIYFSYDVKMKEKGDIPEGYSVSREKKERFSLILESASTNQTSMYLCASRGTATDTQYFGPGTRLTVL.

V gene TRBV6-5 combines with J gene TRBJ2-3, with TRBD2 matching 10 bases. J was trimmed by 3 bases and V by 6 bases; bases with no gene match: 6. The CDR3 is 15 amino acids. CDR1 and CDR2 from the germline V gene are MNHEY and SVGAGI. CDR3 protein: CASRQAGGRTDTQYF. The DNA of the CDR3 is TGTGCCAGCAGACAAGCGGGAGGGAGGACAGATACGCAGTATTTT.

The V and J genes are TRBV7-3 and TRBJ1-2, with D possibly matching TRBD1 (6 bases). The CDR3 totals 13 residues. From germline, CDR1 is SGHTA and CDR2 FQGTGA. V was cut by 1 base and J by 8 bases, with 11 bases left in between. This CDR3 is CASSLKQGLGYTF. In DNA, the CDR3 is TGTGCCAGCAGCTTAAAACAGGGTCTCGGCTACACCTTC. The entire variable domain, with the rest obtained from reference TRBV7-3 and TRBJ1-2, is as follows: GAGVSQTPSNKVTEKGKYVELRCDPISGHTALYWYRQSLGQGPEFLIYFQGTGAADDSGLPNDRFFAVRPEGSVSTLKIQRTERGDSAVYLCASSLKQGLGYTFGSGTRLTVV.

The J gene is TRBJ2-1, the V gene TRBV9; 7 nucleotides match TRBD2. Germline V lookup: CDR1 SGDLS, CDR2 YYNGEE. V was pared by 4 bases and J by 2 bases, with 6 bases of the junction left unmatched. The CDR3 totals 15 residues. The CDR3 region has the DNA TGTGCCAGCAGCACCAGCGGGAACCCCTACAATGAGCAGTTCTTC. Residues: CASSTSGNPYNEQFF.